This T cell receptor (beta chain) comes out of a study of blood T cells in healthy people across ages. Healthy Caucasian individuals from Russia aged roughly 6 to 90 served as donors. Overall study findings and caveats: Whereas aged donors had fewer naive CD4+ cells, long-lived donors had more of them and higher diversity. Possibly confounding the expanded clonotype changes was the fact that donor CMV status was unknown. As naive T cell percentage varied, TCR beta diversity correlated strongly with it.

The germline gives CDR1 SEHNR, CDR2 FQNEAQ (reference sequence). The CDR3 has 14 amino acids. Trimming removed 6 bases at V and 6 bases at J, with 12 bases between. In regard to this clonotype: The antigen remains undetermined.

Together with a sample-barcoded 5' primer, a J-beta primer mix was included in a second PCR lasting roughly 7 to 11 cycles. A single record per CDR3 protein comes from TCRdb applying MiXCR to the 5' RACE reads. The repertoire holds around 1,800,000 distinct CDR3 sequences, with roughly two fifths as singletons. This TCR came from a human donor in good health. Source material: blood. J is TRBJ1-6 and V is TRBV7-9; a possible D gene is TRBD1 (6 bases). CDR3: CASRLQGFNSPLHF. CDR3 in DNA: TGTGCCAGCAGGCTACAGGGCTTTAATTCACCCCTCCACTTT.